The sequence of this T cell receptor (beta chain) was determined in a study of blood T cells in healthy people across ages. Study-wide results and limits: Strong correlation was found linking TCR beta diversity to naive T cell percentage. In older individuals, TCR beta diversity per million T cells was lower, falling roughly linearly with age.

This CDR3 has 15 residues. V trimming: 6 bases; J trimming: 5 bases; junction bases outside the gene matches: 11. Germline V gene lookup returns CDR1 DFQATT and CDR2 SNEGSKA (reference sequence). Of note for this clonotype: Its antigen is currently unknown.

The authors ran a second PCR of roughly 6 to 12 cycles using a sample-barcoded 5' primer and a J-beta primer mix. MiXCR, run by TCRdb on the 5' RACE reads, gives a single entry per CDR3 protein. Here the sample spans 1.5 million or so distinct CDR3 sequences, about 40% being singletons. The source is a woman younger than 30 in good health. The chain combines TRBV20-1 with TRBJ2-5, with 11 bases identical to TRBD2. Input material: blood. As DNA, the CDR3 is TGCAGTGCGGCCCTTAGCGGGGGGGCGATGGAGACCCAGTACTTC. This gives the protein CSAALSGGAMETQYF.